Following are 22 T cell receptor beta chains from one sample sequenced in a study of cytomegalovirus exposure and HLA in healthy donors. The PCR used 60 Vbeta and 13 Jbeta primers. The table came from immunoSEQ multiplex PCR; TCRdb's copy has only in-frame clones and leaves some out. The sample carries around 180,000 clones, more than 75% recorded once. Source material: PBMCs. The receptor source for this set is a young woman in good health and CMV-seronegative.

The V call is TRBV4-3, the J call TRBJ2-3; a weak D match, TRBD2 (5 bases). The germline CDR1 and CDR2 sequences are LGHNA and YSLEER. The CDR3 is 15 residues long. Deletions cut 0 bases from V and 2 bases from J, with 9 bases between. CDR3 DNA: TGCGCCAGCAGCCAAGATCTAGCACCCACAGATACGCAGTATTTT. This codes for CASSQDLAPTDTQYF.

The rearrangement links TRBV2 to TRBJ1-6; a weak D match, TRBD1 (6 bases). Trimming stripped 6 bases from V and 4 bases from J, with 13 bases between. Germline CDR1 reads SNHLY; CDR2 reads FYNNEI. The CDR3 length is 15 residues. The CDR3 DNA reads TGTGCCAGCAGCCCCCTAGGGGGATATAATTCACCCCTCCACTTT. Encoded protein: CASSPLGGYNSPLHF.

DNA for the CDR3: TGTGCCAGCAGTGAAATTTGGGGAGGGAACTATGGCTACACCTTC. As protein: CASSEIWGGNYGYTF. The rearrangement joins TRBV6-4 to TRBJ1-2; the D is unclear. CDR3 length equals 15 residues. Germline V lookup: CDR1 MRHNA, CDR2 SNTAGT. Trimming pared 3 bases from V and 2 bases from J, leaving 13 bases between.

This sequence joins TRBV28 and TRBJ2-7; 11 nucleotides agree with TRBD2. Looked up from germline, CDR1 is MDHEN and CDR2 is SYDVKM. The CDR3 sequence is 16 residues long. J was trimmed by 0 bases and V by 6 bases; bases with no gene match: 7. CDR3 amino acids: CASSSPSGGPSYEQYF. Here the CDR3 DNA reads TGTGCCAGCAGCTCCCCTAGCGGGGGGCCCTCCTACGAGCAGTACTTC. Filled out from reference TRBV28 and TRBJ2-7, the complete variable domain reads DVKVTQSSRYLVKRTGEKVFLECVQDMDHENMFWYRQDPGLGLRLIYFSYDVKMKEKGDIPEGYSVSREKKERFSLILESASTNQTSMYLCASSSPSGGPSYEQYFGPGTRLTVT.

The rearrangement uses TRBV9 and TRBJ2-5, with D maybe TRBD2 (7 bases). CDR1 and CDR2 (germline): SGDLS, YYNGEE. With 0 bases removed from V and 5 bases from J, the gap between germline ends came to 17 bases. This CDR3 spans 16 amino acids. The CDR3 region has the DNA TGTGCCAGCAGCGTAGAAGGAGGGGGGGTGTGGGAGACCCAGTACTTC. Translation: CASSVEGGGVWETQYF.

The chain couples TRBV16 to TRBJ1-1, with D maybe TRBD1 (5 bases). The CDR3 length is 16 residues. Germline loops: CDR1 KGHSY, CDR2 FQNENV. V lost 1 base and J 1 base, leaving 13 bases between the germline ends. As DNA, the CDR3 is TGTGCCAGCAGCCAATATGTGCGACAGTCGAACACTGAAGCTTTCTTT. Its translation is CASSQYVRQSNTEAFF. The complete variable domain, with remaining parts taken from reference TRBV16 and TRBJ1-1, reads GEEVAQTPKHLVRGEGQKAKLYCAPIKGHSYVFWYQQVLKNEFKFLISFQNENVFDETGMPKERFSAKCLPNSPCSLEIQATKLEDSAVYFCASSQYVRQSNTEAFFGQGTRLTVV.

This clone was seen just once. This chain links TRBV9 with TRBJ2-1; TRBD2 aligns across 11 bases. CDR3 size: 15 residues. Germline trimming cut 5 bases from V and 8 bases from J; bases unmatched to any gene: 9. The germline gives CDR1 SGDLS, CDR2 YYNGEE. In DNA, the CDR3 is TGTGCCAGCAGAGAATATAGCGGGGGGGCCCATGAGCAGTTCTTC. Translated: CASREYSGGAHEQFF.

This clone was recorded only once. Because the CDR3 is missing its conserved closing phenylalanine or tryptophan, this is likely a read error. The V call is TRBV11-3, the J call TRBJ2-7; 9 positions match TRBD1. Germline V gives CDR1 SGHNT, CDR2 YENEEA. V was pared by 5 bases and J by 2 bases, with 10 bases of the junction left unmatched. The length of the CDR3 is 16 residues. The CDR3 sequence: CASSTRTGAVTYEQYL. The CDR3 bases are TGTGCCAGCAGCACCCGGACAGGGGCGGTAACCTACGAGCAGTACCTC.

The V and J genes are TRBV6-5 and TRBJ2-1, with D maybe TRBD2 (5 bases). V lost 7 bases to trimming and J lost 6 bases, with 16 bases between them. The CDR3 extends over 14 amino acids. Germline V lookup: CDR1 MNHEY, CDR2 SVGAGI. CDR3 amino acids: CASTLGGPLNEQFF. The CDR3 nucleotides read TGTGCCAGCACCCTCGGCGGGCCCCTCAATGAGCAGTTCTTC.

The V gene is TRBV4-3, the J gene TRBJ2-2; D is unclear. The V gene lost 4 bases and the J gene lost 2 bases, with 5 bases spanning the gap. Germline-derived CDR1 and CDR2 are LGHNA and YSLEER. This CDR3 comprises 13 residues. This CDR3 reads CASSPLNTGELFF. Here the CDR3 DNA reads TGCGCCAGCAGCCCTTTAAACACCGGGGAGCTGTTTTTT.

The chain recombines TRBV30 with TRBJ2-7, with a weak D call TRBD2 (7 bases). V was trimmed by 3 bases and J by 7 bases, leaving 13 bases between them. The germline V gene encodes CDR1 GTSNPN and CDR2 SVGIG (reference sequence). CDR3 size: 12 residues. The CDR3 DNA is TGTGCCTGGAGCGGGGGGCCGAGGGAGCAGTACTTC. Amino acids: CAWSGGPREQYF.

The gene calls are TRBV5-8 and TRBJ1-5, with unresolved D. Between the trimmed V and J ends, which lost 3 bases and 9 bases, there was a span of 10 bases. The CDR3 contains 12 residues. CDR1 is SGHTS and CDR2 is YDEGEE in the germline V gene. In nucleotides, the CDR3 is TGTGCCAGCAGCTCAGACTGGCGGCCCCAGCATTTT. This translates into CASSSDWRPQHF.

J is TRBJ2-7 and V is TRBV15; D is possibly TRBD2 (5 bases). The CDR3 is 15 residues long. Germline V gives CDR1 LNHNV, CDR2 YYDKDF (reference sequence). V dropped 0 bases and J dropped 4 bases, with 13 bases sitting between them. Here the CDR3 DNA reads TGTGCCACCAGCAGAGATCCGGGGTTCGTGTACGAGCAGTACTTC. Translated, it gives CATSRDPGFVYEQYF.

The chain carries TRBV5-1 and TRBJ2-3; a possible D gene is TRBD2 (5 bases). This CDR3 has 15 amino acids. V lost 4 bases, J lost 5 bases, and 17 bases lay in between. Germline V CDR1 and CDR2: SGHRS, YFSETQ. DNA for the CDR3: TGCGCCAGCAGCACCGGACCCAGTGGAGGAGATACGCAGTATTTT. Its protein product is CASSTGPSGGDTQYF. The full variable domain, rest sourced from reference TRBV5-1 and TRBJ2-3, is KAGVTQTPRYLIKTRGQQVTLSCSPISGHRSVSWYQQTPGQGLQFLFEYFSETQRNKGNFPGRFSGRQFSNSRSEMNVSTLELGDSALYLCASSTGPSGGDTQYFGPGTRLTVL.

This clone was recorded once. In the same sample, other DNA sequences code for this CDR3. The rearrangement joins TRBV5-4 to TRBJ2-7; the D gene is possibly TRBD2 (6 bases). The CDR3 is 16 amino acids. Trimming took off 0 bases at V and 2 bases at J, with 15 bases between the two ends. Germline V gene lookup returns CDR1 SGHNT and CDR2 YYREEE (reference sequence). DNA for the CDR3: TGTGCCAGCAGCTTGGGCGGGGCAGCAGCCCCCTACGAGCAGTACTTC. Amino acids: CASSLGGAAAPYEQYF.

This sequence joins TRBV28 and TRBJ1-5, with D tentatively TRBD1 (6 bases). The CDR3 contains 15 residues. V was pared by 5 bases and J by 7 bases, with 18 bases between. In germline, CDR1 is MDHEN, CDR2 SYDVKM. The CDR3 is CASSLGTPLGQPQHF. CDR3 nucleotide sequence: TGTGCCAGCAGTCTAGGGACACCTCTCGGGCAGCCCCAGCATTTT.

This clone was seen only once. This chain connects TRBV5-1 to TRBJ2-1, with 10 bases lining up with TRBD2. The CDR3 totals 13 residues. Losses at the gene ends were 4 bases for V and 5 bases for J; bases not matched to a gene: 0. In germline, CDR1 is SGHRS, CDR2 YFSETQ. The CDR3 coding sequence is TGCGCCAGCAGCGGACTAGCGGACAATGAGCAGTTCTTC. Protein: CASSGLADNEQFF.

The chain recombines TRBV27 with TRBJ2-1; TRBD1 agrees at 12 bases. The length of the CDR3 is 15 residues. Germline-derived CDR1 and CDR2 are MNHEY and SMNVEV (reference sequence). The trim removed 6 bases at V and 7 bases at J, leaving 7 bases unmatched. CDR3 nucleotides: TGTGCCAGCAGGCGGGGACAGGGGGCCTGGAATGAGCAGTTCTTC. It encodes CASRRGQGAWNEQFF.

The rearrangement links TRBV5-1 to TRBJ1-1; D is possibly TRBD1 (5 bases). Trimming left V 4 bases short and J 0 bases short, with 7 bases between. The CDR3 length is 13 residues. The germline CDR1 and CDR2 sequences are SGHRS and YFSETQ. This CDR3 reads CASSQGVNTEAFF. The CDR3 DNA sequence: TGCGCCAGCAGCCAGGGCGTGAACACTGAAGCTTTCTTT.

The CDR3 DNA reads as TGTGCCTGGAGTGCGACTAGTTTCAATGAGCAGTTCTTC. It codes for CAWSATSFNEQFF. This chain joins TRBV30 and TRBJ2-1; weak D call: TRBD2 (6 bases). Germline assignment: CDR1 GTSNPN and CDR2 SVGIG (reference sequence). V lost 1 base to trimming and J lost 6 bases, with 10 bases between them. This CDR3 comprises 13 residues.

The V call is TRBV28, the J call TRBJ2-3; perhaps TRBD2 as D (6 bases). The CDR3 is 15 residues long. Germline V gene data show CDR1 as MDHEN and CDR2 as SYDVKM. V lost 2 bases and J lost 6, with 15 bases in between. The DNA for the CDR3 is TGTGCCAGCAGTTTAGGGACTCCTCAAGGGGATACGCAGTATTTT. It translates to CASSLGTPQGDTQYF.

This clone was counted a single time. The chain joins TRBV4-2 to TRBJ2-2; D is possibly TRBD2 (5 bases). The ends were cut back, 0 bases at V and 1 base at J, with 6 bases in the middle. The CDR3 consists of 15 residues. Germline CDR1 LGHNA, CDR2 YNFKEQ. The CDR3 is CASSQDEGNTGELFF. The CDR3 DNA reads as TGTGCCAGCAGCCAAGATGAGGGGAACACCGGGGAGCTGTTTTTT.